This TCR beta chain was captured in a study of immune cell composition in non-small cell lung cancer (dated by TCRdb to about 2017). In terms of the full investigation: Histologic subtype, mainly lung adenocarcinoma or squamous cell carcinoma, was assigned on the basis of H&E together with p63, CK5, Napsin A and TTF-1 immunohistochemistry. Adaptive Biotechnologies TCR-beta sequencing was carried out on 34 to 35 paired NSCLC tumour and non-adjacent lung specimens, as well as on around 25 tumour-only specimens. A few tumour specimens that had TCR-beta data belonged to rare histological subtypes and were left out of the subtype comparisons. In supplementary cohort #1, which comprised 10 lung adenocarcinoma cases, paired tumour/lung TCR-beta sequencing was performed and TIL populations were generated so that tumour reactivity could be assessed. General study outcomes and caveats: Lung squamous cell carcinoma tumours had significantly higher Top 10 clone scores and productive clonality than lung adenocarcinoma tumours. In under twelve adenocarcinoma cases, maximal tumour-associated clone frequency correlated strongly with TIL tumour reactivity, whereas overall clonality did not. Nearly half of NSCLC cases had tumour-associated clones >0.5%, found in about a third of adenocarcinomas compared with 75% of squamous carcinomas. Smoking pack-years did not significantly correlate with tumour TCR-beta clonality. The reactivity cohort was only approximately 9 cases, and tumour-reactive clones were not shown to share sequences with the dominant in vivo tumour-associated clones.

The CDR3 goes from the cysteine to the phenylalanine over 15 residues. Only CDR3 DNA remains: 45 bases, in frame from the first base. From the germline V gene (reference sequence), CDR1 is MNHEY and CDR2 is SMNVEV. Ends trimmed: V by 3 bases, J by 0 bases; bases unmatched to a gene: 4. Genomic DNA was isolated with the QIAamp DNA kit from frozen aliquots of single-cell suspensions that had not been sorted. The tumour samples consisted of surgically resected non-small cell lung cancer tissue. Tissues arrived within 2 hours after resection and were immediately processed into single-cell suspensions. Tissue was mechanically dissociated and enzymatically digested with DNase I, collagenase I and hyaluronidase for approximately 31 minutes at 37 °C, then filtered and RBC-lysed. TCR-beta CDR3 regions were amplified from genomic DNA by a two-step multiplex PCR, with the second step adding Illumina-compatible adaptors. TCR-beta immunosequencing was carried out on an Illumina platform through the commercial immunoSEQ service. The paper's processing steps were these. Repertoires were summarised as Top 10 Clones, the percentage of T-cell templates from the ten most frequent sequences, and productive clonality. Values for productive clonality spanned 0 to 1, where a value of 1 indicated a monoclonal population. Tumour-associated clones were defined as sequences comprising at least 0.1% of tumour T-cell templates but absent from matched non-adjacent lung, identified via log10 scatter plots. Two-group comparisons used Student's t-tests, stages used ANOVA, and relationships used linear regression, analysed in GraphPad Prism7 and R. Here the immuneACCESS table is served through TCRdb, limited to in-frame sequences with V and J called. Missing clones are a known gap in these copies; in checked studies unresolved V genes cover under half, and the rest lacks a known reason. The DNA gave D and trimming, while V, J and clone size come from that table. The sample profile shows 2,500 to 3,500 clones; 60% to 85% of them were found once. Of the sample, roughly 12% is held by the ten largest clones.

As regards this clone: The antigen it recognizes is unknown. No qualities accompany the bases; no much larger clone lies one base away.

This sequence originates from a human donor with non-small cell lung cancer. The rearranged segments are TRBV27 and TRBJ2-7; a stretch of 8 junction bases matches TRBD1. The sample comprised lung tumor tissue. The CDR3 amino acid sequence is: CASSFSGTGSYEQYF. The nucleotides read TGTGCCAGCAGTTTTAGTGGGACAGGCTCCTACGAGCAGTACTTC.